Given below is one T cell receptor beta chain in context. Its target is not known. The sample belongs to a study of cytomegalovirus exposure and HLA in healthy donors. PCR primers comprised 60 Vbeta and 13 Jbeta primers. Profiled with immunoSEQ multiplex PCR; TCRdb holds only in-frame clones, not every one. The sample has about 170,000 clones, about 81% seen once. V lost 2 bases and J 3 bases, leaving 11 bases between the germline ends. The V gene's germline CDR1 is SGHDT and CDR2 YYEEEE. This CDR3 is built from 14 residues. Study-level findings and limits: Indistinguishability led to the exclusion of some V segments, TRBV6-2 and TRBV6-3 included. A reported reduction in N-insertions relative to the approximately 690-donor mean was seen in an Asian-associated ancestry cluster in a later analysis. Cytomegalovirus-associated status was assigned to roughly 160 TCR beta chains.

The chain joins TRBV5-6 to TRBJ2-5; unclear D gene. The sample comprised PBMCs. The clonotype originates from a woman between 18 and 29 years old in good health and CMV-seronegative. The chain's CDR3 is CASSFDWREETQYF. The CDR3 DNA sequence: TGTGCCAGCAGCTTTGATTGGAGAGAAGAGACCCAGTACTTC.